One and the same sample provided the 26 T cell receptor beta chains below, sequenced in a study of cytomegalovirus exposure and HLA in healthy donors. Assay: immunoSEQ multiplex PCR; the TCRdb copy retains only in-frame clones and omits some. Of roughly 50,000 clones detected, about 93% appear once; the ten largest clones hold more than 2.5%. Sequenced: PBMCs. The receptors were gathered from a man between 18 and 35 years old in good health and CMV-seronegative.

V usage is TRBV5-1 and J usage is TRBJ2-1; 8 bases are shared with TRBD1. Germline loops: CDR1 SGHRS, CDR2 YFSETQ. The CDR3 length is 14 residues. Germline trimming cut 4 bases from V and 4 bases from J; bases unmatched to any gene: 4. The CDR3 DNA reads TGCGCCAGCAGCCCAGGACAGGGTTACAATGAGCAGTTCTTC. This codes for CASSPGQGYNEQFF.

The rearrangement joins TRBV10-3 to TRBJ2-7, with 7 bases fitting TRBD1. Germline CDR1 is ENHRY and CDR2 is SYGVKD. The V gene end was trimmed by 4 bases and the J gene end by 1 base; junction bases not matched to a gene: 1. The CDR3 covers 13 residues. CDR3 sequence reads: CAISAGQSYEQYF. Written as DNA, the CDR3 is TGTGCCATCAGTGCGGGACAGTCCTACGAGCAGTACTTC.

The V call is TRBV5-5, the J call TRBJ1-1; no clear D gene. The CDR3 is made up of 15 amino acids. Germline V gene data show CDR1 as SGHKS and CDR2 as YYEKEE (reference sequence). V gave up 6 bases and J gave up 6 bases, with 21 bases separating them. CDR3 region: CASNEHGPGESEAFF. The CDR3 coding sequence is TGTGCCAGCAACGAACACGGCCCCGGGGAGTCTGAAGCTTTCTTT.

The chain couples TRBV6-6 to TRBJ2-7, with 12 bases matching TRBD1. The CDR3 runs to 16 residues. The junction had 3 bases not matched to a gene; V was cut back by 3 bases and J by 0 bases. CDR1 is MNHNY and CDR2 is SVGAGI in the germline V gene (reference sequence). The CDR3 reads CASSYGTGGNSYEQYF. Written as DNA, the CDR3 is TGTGCCAGCAGTTATGGGACAGGGGGCAACTCCTACGAGCAGTACTTC.

This chain connects TRBV19 to TRBJ2-1, with 14 bases aligning to TRBD2. The CDR3 totals 16 residues. From germline, CDR1 is LNHDA and CDR2 SQIVND (reference sequence). V shed 5 bases and J 4 bases; nucleotides not matched to a gene: 4. CDR3 in DNA: TGTGCCAGTAGTGCCCGACTAGCGGGAGGGTACAATGAGCAGTTCTTC. It translates to CASSARLAGGYNEQFF.

The chain links TRBV5-1 to TRBJ2-1, with D possibly matching TRBD2 (6 bases). The CDR3 totals 16 residues. V gave up 1 base and J gave up 0 bases, with 11 bases separating them. Per germline, CDR1 SGHRS and CDR2 YFSETQ. The CDR3 DNA sequence: TGCGCCAGCAGCTTGTCGGAGGGCAGCTCCTACAATGAGCAGTTCTTC. Translating it yields CASSLSEGSSYNEQFF.

This chain joins TRBV9 and TRBJ2-3; 8 positions match TRBD2. With V trimmed by 4 bases and J by 2 bases, 21 bases remained unmatched. CDR1 SGDLS and CDR2 YYNGEE come from the germline V gene. The CDR3 length is 20 residues. CDR3 in amino acids: CASSPRGSGRRSGITDTQYF. The CDR3 region has the DNA TGTGCCAGCAGCCCCCGGGGGAGCGGGAGACGGAGTGGGATCACAGATACGCAGTATTTT.

The genes are TRBV7-9 and TRBJ1-4, with D possibly matching TRBD1 (5 bases). CDR3 length: 13 amino acids. Germline values: CDR1 SEHNR, CDR2 FQNEAQ (reference sequence). The germline V and J ends were trimmed by 2 bases and 10 bases, with 11 bases remaining between them. Here the CDR3 DNA reads TGTGCCAGCAGCTTAAGTCAGGGCAGAAAACTGTTTTTT. It translates to CASSLSQGRKLFF.

V gene TRBV28 combines with J gene TRBJ2-1; D is possibly TRBD2 (6 bases). There are 12 residues in the CDR3. CDR1 MDHEN and CDR2 SYDVKM come from the germline V gene. V was cut by 8 bases and J by 4 bases, with 9 bases left in between. The CDR3: CASGLAYNEQFF. The DNA for the CDR3 is TGTGCCAGCGGTCTAGCGTACAATGAGCAGTTCTTC.

This clone has just one count. This sequence joins TRBV5-4 and TRBJ2-5; possibly TRBD2 for D (6 bases). The CDR3 consists of 14 residues. The germline V and J ends were trimmed by 5 bases and 3 bases, with 14 bases remaining between them. CDR1 and CDR2 (germline): SGHNT, YYREEE (reference sequence). The CDR3 is CASRPGLAEETQYF. CDR3 DNA: TGTGCCAGCAGACCTGGGTTAGCGGAAGAGACCCAGTACTTC.

This clone was observed a single time. V and J are TRBV4-1 and TRBJ1-5; no definite D call. The CDR3 contains 15 residues. Trimming took off 0 bases at V and 5 bases at J, with 11 bases between the two ends. The germline V gene has CDR1 MGHRA and CDR2 YSYEKL. The chain's CDR3 is CASSQDSQRYQPQHF. CDR3 in DNA: TGCGCCAGCAGCCAAGATAGCCAGCGATATCAGCCCCAGCATTTT.

This sequence joins TRBV7-9 and TRBJ2-7; the match to TRBD1 covers 12 bases. V lost 5 bases and J lost 3; bases outside the gene matches: 8. The CDR3 contains 16 residues. CDR1 and CDR2 from the germline V gene are SEHNR and FQNEAQ (reference sequence). CDR3 bases: TGTGCCAGCAGCAAGCCGGGACAGGGGGCGGGCTACGAGCAGTACTTC. This encodes CASSKPGQGAGYEQYF.

The chain employs TRBV28 and TRBJ2-6; D perhaps matches TRBD1 (5 bases). CDR1 and CDR2 (germline): MDHEN, SYDVKM. V lost 5 bases and J 0 bases, leaving 17 bases between the germline ends. CDR3 length: 18 residues. DNA for the CDR3: TGTGCCAGCAGTACCTCGGACACCTACCTCTCTGGGGCCAACGTCCTGACTTTC. Residues: CASSTSDTYLSGANVLTF. The full variable domain, with the rest looked up from reference TRBV28 and TRBJ2-6, is DVKVTQSSRYLVKRTGEKVFLECVQDMDHENMFWYRQDPGLGLRLIYFSYDVKMKEKGDIPEGYSVSREKKERFSLILESASTNQTSMYLCASSTSDTYLSGANVLTFGAGSRLTVL.

The chain uses TRBV19 and TRBJ1-5; maybe TRBD1 (5 bases). This CDR3 region has 17 residues. Germline V lookup: CDR1 LNHDA, CDR2 SQIVND (reference sequence). With 0 bases removed from V and 0 bases from J, the gap between germline ends came to 12 bases. The CDR3 loop reads CASSIDRQSYSNQPQHF. The CDR3 region has the DNA TGTGCCAGTAGTATAGATCGACAGTCTTATAGCAATCAGCCCCAGCATTTT.

This clone was recorded only once. The chain links TRBV15 to TRBJ1-1; D gene uncertain. Germline CDR1 LNHNV, CDR2 YYDKDF (reference sequence). The CDR3 has 13 residues. Trimming pared 1 base from V and 7 bases from J, leaving 10 bases between. CDR3 nucleotides: TGTGCCACCAGCAGAGCGTTCATAGTTGAAGCTTTCTTT. Amino acid sequence: CATSRAFIVEAFF. Filled out from reference TRBV15 and TRBJ1-1, the complete variable domain reads DAMVIQNPRYQVTQFGKPVTLSCSQTLNHNVMYWYQQKSSQAPKLLFHYYDKDFNNEADTPDNFQSRRPNTSFCFLDIRSPGLGDTAMYLCATSRAFIVEAFFGQGTRLTVV.

For the CDR3, the DNA is TGCGCCAGCAGCATTGGAGAGAACACCGGGGAGCTGTTTTTT. It specifies CASSIGENTGELFF. The gene calls are TRBV5-1 and TRBJ2-2; D gene uncertain. CDR3 length: 14 residues. CDR1 and CDR2 (germline): SGHRS, YFSETQ. The V end was cut by 4 bases, the J end by 1 base, with 8 bases between.

The CDR3 bases are TGTGCCAGCTCGTATACAGGTGCAGCTAACTATGGCTACACCTTC. Translating it yields CASSYTGAANYGYTF. The chain carries TRBV18 and TRBJ1-2, with D perhaps TRBD1 (5 bases). V was pared by 6 bases and J by 0 bases, with 14 bases between. Germline loops: CDR1 KGHSH, CDR2 LQKENI. The CDR3 consists of 15 residues.

This clone came up once. The chain recombines TRBV5-1 with TRBJ1-1; D is unresolved. Germline CDR1 and CDR2: SGHRS and YFSETQ. This CDR3 has 15 amino acids. V shed 0 bases and J shed 1 base, with 10 bases lying between them. CDR3 nucleotides: TGCGCCAGCAGCTTGGATCTCAGATCGAACACTGAAGCTTTCTTT. This translates into CASSLDLRSNTEAFF.

This chain joins TRBV19 and TRBJ1-2; TRBD1 matches 7 bases. Trimming at V came to 9 bases and at J to 4 bases, leaving 8 bases not matched to a gene. Germline CDR1 and CDR2: LNHDA and SQIVND (reference sequence). The CDR3 runs to 13 residues. The CDR3 loop reads CASRDRAVYGYTF. The DNA for the CDR3 is TGTGCCAGCCGAGACAGGGCGGTCTATGGCTACACCTTC.

The chain combines TRBV21-1 with TRBJ1-5; TRBD1 is the table's D call, not checked against the DNA. TRBV21-1 is marked as a pseudogene. The CDR3 has 16 amino acids. The CDR3 loop reads CASSAQKQGVNQPQHF. The CDR3, as DNA: TGTGCCAGCAGCGCCCAAAAGCAGGGGGTCAATCAGCCCCAGCATTTT.

This chain uses TRBV19 with TRBJ1-5, with unresolved D. Per germline, CDR1 LNHDA and CDR2 SQIVND (reference sequence). The CDR3 is 13 amino acids. V dropped 3 bases and J dropped 8 bases, with 11 bases sitting between them. The CDR3 region has the DNA TGTGCCAGTAGTATTTCCCCAACAGAGCCCCAGCATTTT. Amino acids: CASSISPTEPQHF.

The V call is TRBV6-5, the J call TRBJ2-1; weak D call: TRBD1 (6 bases). The CDR3 covers 16 residues. Germline loops: CDR1 MNHEY, CDR2 SVGAGI. Trimming left V 0 bases short and J 3 bases short, with 12 bases between. CDR3 residues: CASSYSAGAVYNEQFF. The CDR3, as DNA: TGTGCCAGCAGTTACTCGGCAGGGGCCGTCTACAATGAGCAGTTCTTC.

This chain joins TRBV16 and TRBJ1-4, with D possibly being TRBD1 (5 bases). V dropped 4 bases and J dropped 11 bases, with 20 bases sitting between them. The V gene's germline CDR1 is KGHSY and CDR2 FQNENV. The CDR3 has 15 residues. CDR3 loop: CASSPDNVARGKLFF. Here the CDR3 DNA reads TGTGCCAGCAGCCCCGATAACGTGGCACGGGGGAAACTGTTTTTT. Full variable domain (rest looked up from reference TRBV16 and TRBJ1-4): GEEVAQTPKHLVRGEGQKAKLYCAPIKGHSYVFWYQQVLKNEFKFLISFQNENVFDETGMPKERFSAKCLPNSPCSLEIQATKLEDSAVYFCASSPDNVARGKLFFGSGTQLSVL.

Turning to this clone: Other DNA sequences from this sample encode an identical CDR3 as well. The chain carries TRBV28 and TRBJ1-3; D uncertain. The CDR3 covers 14 residues. V lost 6 bases and J 0 bases, leaving 9 bases between the germline ends. The germline CDR1 and CDR2 sequences are MDHEN and SYDVKM. The CDR3 loop reads CASSPTGSGNTIYF. The CDR3 DNA sequence: TGTGCCAGCAGCCCAACGGGCTCTGGAAACACCATATATTTT.

This sequence joins TRBV7-2 and TRBJ2-1; 13 nucleotides match TRBD2. The CDR3 is 17 residues long. Germline V lookup: CDR1 SGHTA, CDR2 FQGNSA. The trim removed 5 bases at V and 5 bases at J, leaving 9 bases unmatched. The CDR3 reads CASSGGTSGVGHNEQFF. The CDR3, as DNA: TGTGCCAGCAGCGGGGGGACTAGCGGGGTGGGCCACAATGAGCAGTTCTTC. The full variable domain, rest sourced from reference TRBV7-2 and TRBJ2-1, is GAGVSQSPSNKVTEKGKDVELRCDPISGHTALYWYRQSLGQGLEFLIYFQGNSAPDKSGLPSDRFSAERTGGSVSTLTIQRTQQEDSAVYLCASSGGTSGVGHNEQFFGPGTRLTVL.

The rearrangement links TRBV11-2 to TRBJ2-7; D might be TRBD2 (5 bases). Trimming removed 0 bases from V and 4 bases from J, with 16 bases in between. CDR1 and CDR2 from the germline V gene are SGHAT and FQNNGV. CDR3 length: 16 amino acids. The CDR3 DNA reads as TGTGCCAGCAGCTTAGATCTTTCTGAGGGTCCTTACGAGCAGTACTTC. Amino acids: CASSLDLSEGPYEQYF.